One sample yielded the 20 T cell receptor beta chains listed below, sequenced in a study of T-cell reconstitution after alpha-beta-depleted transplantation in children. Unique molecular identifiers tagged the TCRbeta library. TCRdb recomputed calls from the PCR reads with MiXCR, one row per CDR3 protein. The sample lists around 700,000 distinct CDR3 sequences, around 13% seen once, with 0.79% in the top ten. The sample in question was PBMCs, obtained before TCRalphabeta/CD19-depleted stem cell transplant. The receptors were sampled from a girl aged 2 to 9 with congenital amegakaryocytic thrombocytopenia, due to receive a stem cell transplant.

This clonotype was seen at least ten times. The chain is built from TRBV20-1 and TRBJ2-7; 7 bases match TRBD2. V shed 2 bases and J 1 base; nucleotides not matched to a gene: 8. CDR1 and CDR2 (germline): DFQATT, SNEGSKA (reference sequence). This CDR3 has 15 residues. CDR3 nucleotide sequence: TGCAGTGCTAGATCCGGTGGCGGGGGTTCCTACGAGCAGTACTTC. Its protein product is CSARSGGGGSYEQYF.

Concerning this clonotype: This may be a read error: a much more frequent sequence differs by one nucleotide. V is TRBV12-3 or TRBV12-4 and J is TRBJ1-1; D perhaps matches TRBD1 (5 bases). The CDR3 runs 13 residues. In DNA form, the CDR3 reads TGTGCCAGCAGTCAAGACCAGGGCACTGAAGCTCTCTTT. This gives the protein CASSQDQGTEALF.

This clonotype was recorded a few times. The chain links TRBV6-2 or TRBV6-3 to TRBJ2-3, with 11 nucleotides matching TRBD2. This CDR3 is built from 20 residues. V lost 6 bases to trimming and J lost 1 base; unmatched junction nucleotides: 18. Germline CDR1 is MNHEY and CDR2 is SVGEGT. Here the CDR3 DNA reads TGTGCCAGCAGACCCGCCCTTGGGACTAGCGGAGGGGGTCGCACAGATACGCAGTATTTT. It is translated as CASRPALGTSGGGRTDTQYF.

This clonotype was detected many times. The CDR3 DNA reads TGCAGTGCTTCCCGGGACACATCCTACGAGCAGTACTTC. Amino acid sequence: CSASRDTSYEQYF. The V and J genes are TRBV20-1 and TRBJ2-7; D perhaps matches TRBD1 (6 bases). The V gene's germline CDR1 is DFQATT and CDR2 SNEGSKA (reference sequence). The CDR3 has 13 residues. The V end lost 5 bases, the J end lost 1 base, and 12 bases lay between the germline ends.

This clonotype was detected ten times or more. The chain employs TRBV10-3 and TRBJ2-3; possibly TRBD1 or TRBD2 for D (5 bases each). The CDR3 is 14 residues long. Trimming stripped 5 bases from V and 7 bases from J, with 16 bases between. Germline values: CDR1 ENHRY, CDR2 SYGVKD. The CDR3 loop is CAISQGERRYTQYF. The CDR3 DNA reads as TGTGCCATCAGTCAAGGGGAGAGAAGATATACGCAGTATTTT.

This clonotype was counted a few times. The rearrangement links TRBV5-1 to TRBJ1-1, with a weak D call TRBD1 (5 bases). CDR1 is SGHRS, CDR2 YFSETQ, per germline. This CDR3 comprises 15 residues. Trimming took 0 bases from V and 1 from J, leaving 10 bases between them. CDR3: CASSLVSQGNTEAFF. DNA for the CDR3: TGCGCCAGCAGCTTGGTTTCTCAGGGGAACACTGAAGCTTTCTTT.

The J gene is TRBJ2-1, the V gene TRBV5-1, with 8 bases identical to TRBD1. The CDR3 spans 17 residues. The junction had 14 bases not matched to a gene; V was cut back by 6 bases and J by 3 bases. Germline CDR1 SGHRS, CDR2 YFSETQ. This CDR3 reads CASNHVPQGAHYNEQFF. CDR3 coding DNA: TGCGCCAGCAACCACGTACCCCAGGGGGCCCACTACAATGAGCAGTTCTTC.

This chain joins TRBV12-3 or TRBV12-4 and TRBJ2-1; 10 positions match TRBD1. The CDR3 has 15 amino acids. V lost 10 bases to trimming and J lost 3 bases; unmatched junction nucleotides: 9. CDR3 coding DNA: TGTGCCATAATGGGTGGGGACAGGGGCTACAATGAGCAGTTCTTC. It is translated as CAIMGGDRGYNEQFF.

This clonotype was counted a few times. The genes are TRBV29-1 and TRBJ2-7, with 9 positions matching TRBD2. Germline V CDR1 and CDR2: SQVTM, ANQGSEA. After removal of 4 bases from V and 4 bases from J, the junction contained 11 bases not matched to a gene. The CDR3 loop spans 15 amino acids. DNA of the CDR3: TGCAGCGTTGTAATGGGGCGCGGGGGGGGTTACGAGCAGTACTTC. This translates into CSVVMGRGGGYEQYF.

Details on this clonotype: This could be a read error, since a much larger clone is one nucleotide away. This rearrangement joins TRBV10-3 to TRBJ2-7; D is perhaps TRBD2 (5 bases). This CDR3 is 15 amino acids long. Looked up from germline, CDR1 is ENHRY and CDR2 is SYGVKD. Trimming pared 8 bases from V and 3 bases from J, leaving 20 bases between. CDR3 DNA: TGTGCCATCCAGGAGCAGGACTTCCCGAGCTACGAGCAGTACTTC. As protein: CAIQEQDFPSYEQYF.

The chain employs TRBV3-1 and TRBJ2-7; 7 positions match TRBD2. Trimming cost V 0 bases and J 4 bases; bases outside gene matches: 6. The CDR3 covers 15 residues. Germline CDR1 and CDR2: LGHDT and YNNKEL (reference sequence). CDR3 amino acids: CASSQEGTISYEQYF. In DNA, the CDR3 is TGTGCCAGCAGCCAAGAAGGGACTATAAGTTACGAGCAGTACTTC.

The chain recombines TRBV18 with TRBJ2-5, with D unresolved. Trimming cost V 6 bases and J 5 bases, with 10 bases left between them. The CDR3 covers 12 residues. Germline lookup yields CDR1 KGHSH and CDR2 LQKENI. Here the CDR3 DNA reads TGTGCCAGCTCGCCTACACGGGAGACCCAGTACTTC. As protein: CASSPTRETQYF.

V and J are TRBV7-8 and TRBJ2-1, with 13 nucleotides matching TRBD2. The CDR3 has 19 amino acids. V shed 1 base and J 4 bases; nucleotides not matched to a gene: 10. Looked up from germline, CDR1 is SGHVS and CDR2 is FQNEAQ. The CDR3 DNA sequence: TGTGCCAGCAGCTTAGAGAGCGGACTAGCGGGAGAAGGTTACAATGAGCAGTTCTTC. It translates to CASSLESGLAGEGYNEQFF.

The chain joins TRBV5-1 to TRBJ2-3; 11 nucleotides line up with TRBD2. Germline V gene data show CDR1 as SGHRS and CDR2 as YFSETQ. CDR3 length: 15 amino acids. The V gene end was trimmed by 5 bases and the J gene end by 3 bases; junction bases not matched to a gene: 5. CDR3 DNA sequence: TGCGCCAGCAGGCCCACTAGCGGGAGAACAGATACGCAGTATTTT. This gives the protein CASRPTSGRTDTQYF.

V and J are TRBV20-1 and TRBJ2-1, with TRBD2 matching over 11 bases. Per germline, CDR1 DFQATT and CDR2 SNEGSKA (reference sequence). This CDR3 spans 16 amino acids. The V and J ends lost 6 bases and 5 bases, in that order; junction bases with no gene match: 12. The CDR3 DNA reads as TGCAGTGCCACTTGGGAACCGGGACTAGCGGACAATGAGCAGTTCTTC. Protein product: CSATWEPGLADNEQFF.

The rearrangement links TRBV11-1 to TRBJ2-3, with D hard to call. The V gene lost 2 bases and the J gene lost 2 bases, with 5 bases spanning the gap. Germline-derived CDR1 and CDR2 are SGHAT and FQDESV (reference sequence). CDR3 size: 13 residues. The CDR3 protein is CASSLKDTDTQYF. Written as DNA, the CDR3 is TGTGCCAGCAGCTTAAAGGACACAGATACGCAGTATTTT.

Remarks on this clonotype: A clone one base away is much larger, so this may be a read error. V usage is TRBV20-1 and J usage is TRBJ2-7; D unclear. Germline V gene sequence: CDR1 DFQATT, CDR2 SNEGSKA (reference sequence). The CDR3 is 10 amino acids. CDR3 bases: TGCAGTGCTAGAGGCGGCGAGCCGTACTTC. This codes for CSARGGEPYF.

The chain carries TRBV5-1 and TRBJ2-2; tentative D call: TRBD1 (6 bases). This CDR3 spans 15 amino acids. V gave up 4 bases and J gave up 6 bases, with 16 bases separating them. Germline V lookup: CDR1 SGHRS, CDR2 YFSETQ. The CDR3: CASSPTQGGPGELFF. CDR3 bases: TGCGCCAGCAGCCCAACTCAAGGGGGACCCGGGGAGCTGTTTTTT.

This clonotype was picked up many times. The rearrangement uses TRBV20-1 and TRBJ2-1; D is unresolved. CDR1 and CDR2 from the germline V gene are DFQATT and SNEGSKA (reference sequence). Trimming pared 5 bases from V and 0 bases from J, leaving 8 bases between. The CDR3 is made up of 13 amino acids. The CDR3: CSAVSSSYNEQFF. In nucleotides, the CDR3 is TGCAGTGCTGTTTCCAGCTCCTACAATGAGCAGTTCTTC.

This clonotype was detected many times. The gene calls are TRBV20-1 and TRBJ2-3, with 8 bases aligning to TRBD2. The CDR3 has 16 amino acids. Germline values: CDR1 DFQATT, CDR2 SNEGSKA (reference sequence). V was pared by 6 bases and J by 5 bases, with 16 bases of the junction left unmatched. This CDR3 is CSATPPAGAGLDTQYF. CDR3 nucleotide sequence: TGCAGTGCCACCCCACCAGCGGGAGCTGGATTAGATACGCAGTATTTT.